This is a list of T cell receptor beta chains from one sample in a study of PD-L1 blockade in urothelial cancer. Only in-frame clones appear in the TCRdb table, and some are missing; sequencing was by immunoSEQ multiplex PCR. This table has approximately 100,000 clones, around 89% appearing once. Sequenced here: PBMCs, sampled around atezolizumab (anti-PD-L1) treatment. Receptors originate from a woman aged 80 or over with urothelial cancer. The CDR3 runs from the conserved cysteine through the conserved F or W. The D gene is left open where the match is weak. A row's size may be missing; if present it is once, few, many or a size class.

cdr3_nt,cdr3_aa,clone_size,v_call,j_call,d_call
TGCGCCAGCAGCTTCGAAGGGACACCGTCCTACGAGCAGTACTTC,CASSFEGTPSYEQYF,.,TRBV4-1,TRBJ2-7,.
TGTGCCAGCAGCGCCATTCGGACAGGGCCAAACACTGAAGCTTTCTTT,CASSAIRTGPNTEAFF,.,TRBV7-3,TRBJ1-1,TRBD1
TGCGCCAGCAGCTCAACAGCGGGAGGGAGTGAGACCCAGTACTTC,CASSSTAGGSETQYF,.,TRBV5-1,TRBJ2-5,TRBD2
TGTGCCAGTCGTAGCGGAGGAGGGAACACCGGGGAGCTGTTTTTT,CASRSGGGNTGELFF,.,TRBV7-3,TRBJ2-2,.
TGTGCCAGCAGCTTAAGTCGCGCGGTTGCAGATACGCAGTATTTT,CASSLSRAVADTQYF,.,TRBV7-2,TRBJ2-3,.
TGTGCCAGCAGCTTAAGTGCGGGGGAAAAACTGTTTTTT,CASSLSAGEKLFF,.,TRBV7-3,TRBJ1-4,.
TGTGCCAGCAGCTCGACAGGGGGGAACACTGAAGCTTTCTTT,CASSSTGGNTEAFF,.,TRBV7-9,TRBJ1-1,TRBD1
TGTGCCTGGTATTATCCCCCCTATGGCTACACCTTC,CAWYYPPYGYTF,.,TRBV30,TRBJ1-2,.
TGTGCCAGCAGTTTTAGCGGGAGGGCCATCTACAATGAGCAGTTCTTC,CASSFSGRAIYNEQFF,.,TRBV28,TRBJ2-1,TRBD2
TGTGCCAGCAGACCGACAGGGACCAGCAATCAGCCCCAGCATTTT,CASRPTGTSNQPQHF,.,TRBV28,TRBJ1-5,TRBD1
TGTGCCAGCAGCCTCAGCGGCTCTGGAAACACCATATATTTT,CASSLSGSGNTIYF,.,TRBV6-5,TRBJ1-3,.
TGTGCCAGCAGCTTATCACCCGGGACAGGGAAAACCTTC,CASSLSPGTGKTF,.,TRBV7-8,TRBJ1-2,TRBD1
TGTGCCAGTAGTGGAGGGACGGCCAGGCCCTACGAGCAGTACTTC,CASSGGTARPYEQYF,.,TRBV19,TRBJ2-7,.
TGCGCCAGCAGCCCGACCCTGGGGGGAGTGCCAGATACGCAGTATTTT,CASSPTLGGVPDTQYF,.,TRBV5-1,TRBJ2-3,.
TGTGCCAGCAGCTTAAGTGGACTAGTTGCCAATGAGCAGTTCTTC,CASSLSGLVANEQFF,.,TRBV7-3,TRBJ2-1,TRBD2
TGTGCCAGCAGTTATAAAGGTGGAGGTGAAGCTTTCTTT,CASSYKGGGEAFF,.,TRBV6-6,TRBJ1-1,.
TGTGCCAGCAGCCGAACTAGGTTTCAGGGGAACTATGGCTACACCTTC,CASSRTRFQGNYGYTF,.,TRBV7-3,TRBJ1-2,.
TGTGCCAGTCCGGGACGGGACAATGGGGAGCAGTACTTC,CASPGRDNGEQYF,once,TRBV2,TRBJ2-7,.
TGTGCCAGCGGGGTACAGGGTGGGGACACTGAAGCTTTCTTT,CASGVQGGDTEAFF,.,TRBV28,TRBJ1-1,.
TGTGCCAGCAGCGGGACTAGCGGGAGCCACAATGAGCAGTTCTTC,CASSGTSGSHNEQFF,.,TRBV9,TRBJ2-1,TRBD2
TGTGCCAGCAGCGGACTAGCGGGAGGTTATACGCAGTATTTT,CASSGLAGGYTQYF,.,TRBV2,TRBJ2-3,TRBD2
TGTGCCAGCAGTCGGGACAGGGGACGGGAAAAACTGTTTTTT,CASSRDRGREKLFF,.,TRBV2,TRBJ1-4,TRBD1
TGTGCCAGTAGACCGTCGAGAAATTCAAGATCCTACGAGCAGTACTTC,CASRPSRNSRSYEQYF,.,TRBV19,TRBJ2-7,.
TGTGCCAGCAGTTACCTAGCGGGAACCGGGGAGCTGTTTTTT,CASSYLAGTGELFF,.,TRBV6-5,TRBJ2-2,TRBD2
TGTGCCAGCAGCTTGGACAGGAACACTGAAGCTTTCTTT,CASSLDRNTEAFF,.,TRBV5-4,TRBJ1-1,.
TGTGCCAGCAGCGTAACTTCAGGGGGCCCAGATACGCAGTATTTT,CASSVTSGGPDTQYF,few,TRBV9,TRBJ2-3,TRBD1
TGTGCCAGCAGTTTATTAGGGGGCCGACCAGCTAACTATGGCTACACCTTC,CASSLLGGRPANYGYTF,.,TRBV28,TRBJ1-2,TRBD1
TGTGCCAGCTTCCGGGACAGACGTGAAAAACTGTTTTTT,CASFRDRREKLFF,.,TRBV2,TRBJ1-4,TRBD1